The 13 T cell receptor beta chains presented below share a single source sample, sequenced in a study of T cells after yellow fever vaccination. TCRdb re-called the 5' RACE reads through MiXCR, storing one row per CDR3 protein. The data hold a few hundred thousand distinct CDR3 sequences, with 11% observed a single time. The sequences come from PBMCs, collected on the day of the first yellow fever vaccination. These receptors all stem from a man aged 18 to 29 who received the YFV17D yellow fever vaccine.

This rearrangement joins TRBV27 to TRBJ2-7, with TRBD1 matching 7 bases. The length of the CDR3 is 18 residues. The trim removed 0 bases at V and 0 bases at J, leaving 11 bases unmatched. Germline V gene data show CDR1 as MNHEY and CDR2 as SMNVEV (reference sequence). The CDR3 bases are TGTGCCAGCAGTTTATCCCCTTCCGTGACAGGGAGCTCCTACGAGCAGTACTTC. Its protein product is CASSLSPSVTGSSYEQYF.

CDR3 sequence reads: CAIKERNEQFF. The DNA of the CDR3 is TGTGCCATCAAAGAGCGCAATGAGCAGTTCTTC. The chain has TRBV10-3 and TRBJ2-1, with D uncertain. From germline, CDR1 is ENHRY and CDR2 SYGVKD. This CDR3 region has 11 residues. V was cut by 7 bases and J by 6 bases, with 7 bases left in between.

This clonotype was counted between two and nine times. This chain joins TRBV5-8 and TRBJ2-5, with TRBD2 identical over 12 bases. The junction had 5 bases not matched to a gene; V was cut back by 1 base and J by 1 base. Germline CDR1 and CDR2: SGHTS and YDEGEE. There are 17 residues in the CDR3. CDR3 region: CASSLRLAGVLQETQYF. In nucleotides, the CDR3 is TGTGCCAGCAGCTTGAGACTAGCGGGGGTCCTCCAAGAGACCCAGTACTTC.

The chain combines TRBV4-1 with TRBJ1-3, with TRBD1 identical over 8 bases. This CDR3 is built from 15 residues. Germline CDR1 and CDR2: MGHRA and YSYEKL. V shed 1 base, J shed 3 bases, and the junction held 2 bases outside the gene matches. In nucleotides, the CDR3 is TGCGCCAGCAGCCAAGTCAGGGGGCTTGGAAACACCATATATTTT. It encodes CASSQVRGLGNTIYF.

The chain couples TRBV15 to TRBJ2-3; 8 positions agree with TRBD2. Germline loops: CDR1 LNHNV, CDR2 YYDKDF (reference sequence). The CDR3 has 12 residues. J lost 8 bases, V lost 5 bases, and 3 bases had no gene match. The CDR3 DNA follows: TGTGCCACCAGCCCGGGGGGGGGTACGCAGTATTTT. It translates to CATSPGGGTQYF.

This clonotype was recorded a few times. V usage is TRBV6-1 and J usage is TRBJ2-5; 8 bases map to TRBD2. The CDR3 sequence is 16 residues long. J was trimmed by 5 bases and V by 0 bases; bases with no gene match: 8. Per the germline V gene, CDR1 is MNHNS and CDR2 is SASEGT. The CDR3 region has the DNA TGTGCCAGCAGTGAAGCGCTCGCGGGGGGTCGCGAGACCCAGTACTTC. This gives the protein CASSEALAGGRETQYF.

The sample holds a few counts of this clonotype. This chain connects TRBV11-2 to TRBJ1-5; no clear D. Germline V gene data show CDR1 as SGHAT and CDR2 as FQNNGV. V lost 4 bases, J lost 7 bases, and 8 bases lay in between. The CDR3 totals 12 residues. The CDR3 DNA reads TGTGCCAGCAGCTCTGGCTCACAGCCCCAGCATTTT. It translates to CASSSGSQPQHF. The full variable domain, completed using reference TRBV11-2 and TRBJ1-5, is EAGVAQSPRYKIIEKRQSVAFWCNPISGHATLYWYQQILGQGPKLLIQFQNNGVVDDSQLPKDRFSAERLKGVDSTLKIQPAKLEDSAVYLCASSSGSQPQHFGDGTRLSIL.

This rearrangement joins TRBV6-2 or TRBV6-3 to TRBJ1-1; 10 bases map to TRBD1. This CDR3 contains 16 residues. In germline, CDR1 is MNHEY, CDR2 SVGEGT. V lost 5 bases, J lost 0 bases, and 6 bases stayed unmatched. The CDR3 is CASSPGQGFMNTEAFF. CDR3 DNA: TGTGCCAGCAGTCCGGGACAGGGGTTTATGAACACTGAAGCTTTCTTT.

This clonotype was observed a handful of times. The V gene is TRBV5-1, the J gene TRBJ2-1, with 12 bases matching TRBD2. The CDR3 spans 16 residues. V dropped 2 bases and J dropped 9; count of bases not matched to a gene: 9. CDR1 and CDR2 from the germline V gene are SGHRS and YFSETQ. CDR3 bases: TGCGCCAGCAGCTTAACCCCGGGACTAGCGGGTGTTGAGCAGTTCTTC. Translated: CASSLTPGLAGVEQFF.

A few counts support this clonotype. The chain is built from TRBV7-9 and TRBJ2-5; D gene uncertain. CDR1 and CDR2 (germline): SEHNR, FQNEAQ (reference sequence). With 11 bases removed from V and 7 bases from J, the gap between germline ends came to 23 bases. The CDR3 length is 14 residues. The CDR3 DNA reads TGTGCCTCTATCGGTCCCTCCCGTCTAGGGACCCAGTACTTC. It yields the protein CASIGPSRLGTQYF.

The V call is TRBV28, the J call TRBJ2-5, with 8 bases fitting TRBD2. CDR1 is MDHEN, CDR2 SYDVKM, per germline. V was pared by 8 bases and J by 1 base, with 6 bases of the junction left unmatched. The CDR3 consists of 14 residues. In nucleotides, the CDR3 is TGTGCCAGCGCGGGAGGAGTGCTCCAAGAGACCCAGTACTTC. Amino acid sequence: CASAGGVLQETQYF.

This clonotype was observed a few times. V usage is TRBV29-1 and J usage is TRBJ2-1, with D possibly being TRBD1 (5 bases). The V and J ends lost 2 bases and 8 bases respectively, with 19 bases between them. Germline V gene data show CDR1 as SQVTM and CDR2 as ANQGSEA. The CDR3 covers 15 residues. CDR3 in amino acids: CSVEWGRALGHEQFF. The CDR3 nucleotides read TGCAGCGTTGAATGGGGCAGGGCCCTTGGCCATGAGCAGTTCTTC.

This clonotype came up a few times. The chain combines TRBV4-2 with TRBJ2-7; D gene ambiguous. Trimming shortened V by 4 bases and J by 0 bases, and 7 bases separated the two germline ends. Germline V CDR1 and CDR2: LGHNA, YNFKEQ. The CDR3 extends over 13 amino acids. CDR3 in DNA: TGTGCCAGCAGCCCCTCGAACTCCTACGAGCAGTACTTC. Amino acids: CASSPSNSYEQYF.